The 26 T cell receptor beta chains presented below share a single source sample, sequenced in a study of control samples from healthy donors and cancer patients. Generated by immunoSEQ multiplex PCR, the TCRdb table keeps only in-frame clones and is missing some. This table has some 120,000 clones, just under 95% appearing once. Sequencing was done on a sample of blood. The receptors were sampled from a man between 25 and 39 years old in good health.

CDR3 DNA sequence: TGTGCCAGCAGTTACGATGAGAACAGGGGGAACACTGAAGCTTTCTTT. As protein: CASSYDENRGNTEAFF. The chain joins TRBV6-2 or TRBV6-3 to TRBJ1-1, with 7 nucleotides matching TRBD1. The CDR3 is made up of 16 amino acids. Per germline, CDR1 MNHEY and CDR2 SVGEGT. The V and J ends lost 2 bases and 1 base, in that order; junction bases with no gene match: 7.

This rearrangement joins TRBV20-1 to TRBJ1-1; no definite D call. The CDR3 is 11 amino acids. Looked up from germline, CDR1 is DFQATT and CDR2 is SNEGSKA (reference sequence). Trimming took off 0 bases at V and 4 bases at J, with 3 bases between the two ends. CDR3 loop: CSAREATEAFF. CDR3 in DNA: TGCAGTGCTAGAGAGGCCACTGAAGCTTTCTTT.

This chain uses TRBV10-1 with TRBJ2-4, with D unclear. Trimming took 2 bases from V and 6 from J, leaving 11 bases between them. Germline V gene sequence: CDR1 WNHNN, CDR2 SYGVQD (reference sequence). This CDR3 region has 14 residues. CDR3 sequence (DNA): TGCGCCAGCAGTGAGCGAGCAGGTGTAAACATTCAGTACTTC. As protein: CASSERAGVNIQYF.

V usage is TRBV2 and J usage is TRBJ1-5; 8 positions agree with TRBD1. Germline CDR1 reads SNHLY; CDR2 reads FYNNEI. The CDR3 is 18 residues long. Trimming cost V 6 bases and J 0 bases; bases outside gene matches: 13. The CDR3 sequence is CASRPGTGNNYSNQPQHF. The CDR3, as DNA: TGTGCCAGCAGACCCGGGACAGGTAATAATTATAGCAATCAGCCCCAGCATTTT.

This sequence joins TRBV11-2 and TRBJ2-3, with TRBD2 matching 9 bases. With 4 bases clipped from V and 6 bases from J, the junction kept 14 bases outside the gene matches. Germline V CDR1 and CDR2: SGHAT, FQNNGV. The CDR3 spans 17 residues. The CDR3: CASSSALGGGADDTQYF. The CDR3 DNA is TGTGCCAGCAGCTCCGCCCTTGGCGGGGGGGCCGATGATACGCAGTATTTT.

This chain links TRBV5-6 with TRBJ1-3; perhaps TRBD1 as D (6 bases). The CDR3 consists of 15 residues. Germline CDR1 SGHDT, CDR2 YYEEEE. Trimming stripped 3 bases from V and 0 bases from J, with 10 bases between. CDR3 in amino acids: CASSSRTVSGNTIYF. CDR3 bases: TGTGCCAGCAGCTCTCGGACAGTCTCTGGAAACACCATATATTTT.

Only one count was recorded for this clone. The chain employs TRBV2 and TRBJ1-1, with 12 bases identical to TRBD1. J lost 10 bases, V lost 11 bases, and 11 bases had no gene match. The CDR3 runs to 13 residues. Germline CDR1 and CDR2: SNHLY and FYNNEI. CDR3 protein: CAFKRGQGAIAFF. CDR3 sequence (DNA): TGTGCCTTTAAGCGGGGACAGGGGGCGATAGCTTTCTTT. Supplemented by reference TRBV2 and TRBJ1-1, the full variable domain reads EPEVTQTPSHQVTQMGQEVILRCVPISNHLYFYWYRQILGQKVEFLVSFYNNEISEKSEIFDDQFSVERPDGSNFTLKIRSTKLEDSAMYFCAFKRGQGAIAFFGQGTRLTVV.

The chain links TRBV6-5 to TRBJ2-3, with D possibly being TRBD1 (5 bases). Trimming took off 6 bases at V and 2 bases at J, with 12 bases between the two ends. Germline V lookup: CDR1 MNHEY, CDR2 SVGAGI. The CDR3 is 14 residues long. The CDR3 DNA reads as TGTGCCAGCAGCACCCGACAGACCACAGATACGCAGTATTTT. Its translation: CASSTRQTTDTQYF.

This clone was seen a single time. This CDR3 reads CASSQGTRPFGNTIYF. The CDR3 DNA sequence: TGTGCCAGCAGCCAAGGGACGCGTCCCTTTGGAAACACCATATATTTT. The chain uses TRBV3-1 (or the pseudogene TRBV3-2) and TRBJ1-3, with D unresolved. Germline assignment: CDR1 LGHDT and CDR2 YNNKEL (reference sequence). Trimming removed 1 base from V and 3 bases from J, with 13 bases in between. The CDR3 consists of 16 residues.

The chain recombines TRBV6-2 or TRBV6-3 with TRBJ1-1; TRBD1 agrees at 9 bases. Germline V gene lookup returns CDR1 MNHEY and CDR2 SVGEGT. V shed 6 bases and J 5 bases; nucleotides not matched to a gene: 4. The CDR3 extends over 13 amino acids. The CDR3 DNA sequence: TGTGCCAGCAGCGGGACAGGGTTGACTGAAGCTTTCTTT. It yields the protein CASSGTGLTEAFF.

The rearrangement joins TRBV7-9 to TRBJ2-7; D is unclear. Germline values: CDR1 SEHNR, CDR2 FQNEAQ (reference sequence). This CDR3 region has 14 residues. The V end was cut by 5 bases, the J end by 1 base, with 12 bases between. Here the CDR3 DNA reads TGTGCCAGCAGCCTCCCGGACCGATCCTACGAGCAGTACTTC. The encoded protein is CASSLPDRSYEQYF.

The gene calls are TRBV5-5 and TRBJ2-7; 7 bases are a match to TRBD1. J was trimmed by 0 bases and V by 4 bases; bases with no gene match: 7. The CDR3 loop spans 15 amino acids. Germline V gene sequence: CDR1 SGHKS, CDR2 YYEKEE (reference sequence). CDR3 sequence: CASSVTGWTSYEQYF. CDR3 coding DNA: TGTGCCAGCAGCGTGACAGGGTGGACCTCCTACGAGCAGTACTTC.

J is TRBJ1-1 and V is TRBV6-6; TRBD1 matches 7 bases. V was pared by 2 bases and J by 1 base, with 4 bases of the junction left unmatched. This CDR3 is built from 15 residues. The germline V gene has CDR1 MNHNY and CDR2 SVGAGI (reference sequence). CDR3 in amino acids: CASSYPTGRNTEAFF. The CDR3 region has the DNA TGTGCCAGCAGTTACCCGACAGGGAGGAACACTGAAGCTTTCTTT.

This chain links TRBV7-2 with TRBJ1-1; D unresolved. Trimming removed 1 base at V and 0 bases at J, with 3 bases between. CDR1 is SGHTA, CDR2 FQGNSA, per germline. CDR3 size: 13 residues. CDR3 bases: TGTGCCAGCAGCTTAGGTATGAACACTGAAGCTTTCTTT. It yields the protein CASSLGMNTEAFF.

The chain combines TRBV2 with TRBJ2-7; D possibly uses TRBD1 or TRBD2 (5 bases each). V was trimmed by 0 bases and J by 4 bases, leaving 10 bases between them. Germline V gene lookup returns CDR1 SNHLY and CDR2 FYNNEI. The CDR3 consists of 14 residues. CDR3 region: CASSEAGVVYEQYF. The DNA for the CDR3 is TGTGCCAGCAGTGAAGCGGGGGTAGTATACGAGCAGTACTTC. Full variable domain (missing parts from reference TRBV2 and TRBJ2-7): EPEVTQTPSHQVTQMGQEVILRCVPISNHLYFYWYRQILGQKVEFLVSFYNNEISEKSEIFDDQFSVERPDGSNFTLKIRSTKLEDSAMYFCASSEAGVVYEQYFGPGTRLTVT.

This rearrangement joins TRBV5-4 to TRBJ2-7, with TRBD2 as a possible D gene (6 bases). This CDR3 has 15 residues. V was pared by 2 bases and J by 2 bases, with 14 bases between. From germline, CDR1 is SGHNT and CDR2 YYREEE (reference sequence). CDR3 residues: CASSFDGGLAYEQYF. For the CDR3, the DNA is TGTGCCAGCAGCTTCGACGGAGGGTTAGCCTACGAGCAGTACTTC.

This clone was found once. The gene calls are TRBV11-2 and TRBJ2-3, with 7 bases fitting TRBD2. With 8 bases clipped from V and 5 bases from J, the junction kept 19 bases outside the gene matches. The germline gives CDR1 SGHAT, CDR2 FQNNGV. The CDR3 spans 17 residues. The CDR3 here is CASCELGGGVMGDTQYF. The CDR3 DNA reads TGTGCCAGCTGCGAATTGGGCGGGGGAGTCATGGGAGATACGCAGTATTTT.

The rearrangement uses TRBV7-9 and TRBJ1-5; D ambiguous. V was cut by 1 base and J by 7 bases, with 11 bases left in between. CDR3 length: 14 residues. The germline gives CDR1 SEHNR, CDR2 FQNEAQ (reference sequence). This CDR3 reads CASSLEVDGQPQHF. CDR3 sequence (DNA): TGTGCCAGCAGCTTAGAGGTTGACGGGCAGCCCCAGCATTTT. The full variable domain, rest sourced from reference TRBV7-9 and TRBJ1-5, is DTGVSQNPRHKITKRGQNVTFRCDPISEHNRLYWYRQTLGQGPEFLTYFQNEAQLEKSRLLSDRFSAERPKGSFSTLEIQRTEQGDSAMYLCASSLEVDGQPQHFGDGTRLSIL.

V gene TRBV9 combines with J gene TRBJ1-1, with a possible D match to TRBD1 (6 bases). Per the germline V gene, CDR1 is SGDLS and CDR2 is YYNGEE. V lost 5 bases and J lost 5, with 10 bases in between. There are 12 residues in the CDR3. The CDR3 coding sequence is TGTGCCAGCAGTGCAGGGGCAACTGAAGCTTTCTTT. Translated: CASSAGATEAFF.

The chain is built from TRBV6-5 and TRBJ1-1; D unresolved. This CDR3 spans 13 amino acids. Germline CDR1 MNHEY, CDR2 SVGAGI. Trimming cost V 6 bases and J 9 bases, with 17 bases left between them. This CDR3 reads CASRGRTVDKAFF. The CDR3 DNA sequence: TGTGCCAGCAGGGGAAGGACGGTTGACAAAGCTTTCTTT.

The V gene is TRBV2, the J gene TRBJ2-3; no clear D gene. The V gene's germline CDR1 is SNHLY and CDR2 FYNNEI. The CDR3 has 12 residues. V gave up 6 bases and J gave up 5 bases, with 9 bases separating them. The CDR3 DNA is TGTGCCAGCAGCGTTCTCAGAGATACGCAGTATTTT. Amino acids: CASSVLRDTQYF.

V is TRBV7-2 and J is TRBJ1-1; maybe TRBD1 (6 bases). The ends were cut back, 5 bases at V and 2 bases at J, with 18 bases in the middle. Germline CDR1 and CDR2: SGHTA and FQGNSA. The CDR3 length is 16 residues. This CDR3 is CASSISPGTPNTEAFF. In DNA, the CDR3 is TGTGCCAGCAGCATATCACCCGGGACACCCAACACTGAAGCTTTCTTT.

The chain recombines TRBV28 with TRBJ1-5; possible D gene TRBD1, 6 bases. Trimming removed 4 bases at V and 4 bases at J, with 20 bases between. This CDR3 has 17 amino acids. CDR1 is MDHEN and CDR2 is SYDVKM in the germline V gene. This chain's CDR3 is CASSYPWGQGSNQPQHF. In DNA form, the CDR3 reads TGTGCCAGCAGTTATCCTTGGGGGCAGGGGTCGAATCAGCCCCAGCATTTT.

The gene calls are TRBV12-3 or TRBV12-4 and TRBJ1-6; D is unclear. This CDR3 region has 12 residues. The V end was cut by 3 bases, the J end by 8 bases, with 5 bases between. Here the CDR3 DNA reads TGTGCCAGCAGTTTGTCAGATTCACCCCTCCACTTT. Amino acid sequence: CASSLSDSPLHF.

The rearrangement uses TRBV24-1 and TRBJ1-2; the match to TRBD1 covers 9 bases. Germline V gene data show CDR1 as KGHDR and CDR2 as SFDVKD. There are 15 residues in the CDR3. With 2 bases clipped from V and 2 bases from J, the junction kept 2 bases outside the gene matches. The CDR3 coding sequence is TGTGCCACCAGTGATTGGGGACAGGGAAACTATGGCTACACCTTC. Encoded protein: CATSDWGQGNYGYTF.

Remarks on this clone: This specimen includes other DNA sequences encoding the same CDR3. The rearrangement links TRBV20-1 to TRBJ1-2; TRBD1 aligns across 7 bases. Germline assignment: CDR1 DFQATT and CDR2 SNEGSKA (reference sequence). V lost 5 bases to trimming and J lost 4 bases; unmatched junction nucleotides: 1. The CDR3 extends over 11 amino acids. The DNA for the CDR3 is TGCAGTGCTTACAGGGGCTATGGCTACACCTTC. This sequence encodes CSAYRGYGYTF.